This T cell receptor (beta chain) appears in the sequencing data of a study of blood T cell repertoires in COVID-19. Study at large: Both acute and convalescent COVID-19 samples were obtained from the United States, Italy and Spain. T cells, B-cell-depleted T cells, or PBMCs provided the cDNA or gDNA that served as material.

The CDR3 has 18 residues. V was pared by 0 bases and J by 0 bases, with 7 bases of the junction left unmatched. Germline-derived CDR1 and CDR2 are MNHEY and SMNVEV (reference sequence). Original processing notes: Estimation of nucleated cell counts was performed using reference gene primer amplification. Here immunoSEQ multiplex PCR was the method, and the copy in TCRdb shows in-frame clones only, minus some. V, J and clone size were drawn from that table, and D and trimming were deduced from the DNA. The data contain about 190,000 clones, 70% to 90% of them singletons. This TCR came from a woman aged 70-85 years with active or convalescent COVID-19. The chain links TRBV27 to TRBJ2-2, with 7 bases lining up with TRBD1. Source material: peripheral blood. The CDR3 protein is CASSLSIGDSPNTGELFF. CDR3 DNA: TGTGCCAGCAGTTTATCTATCGGGGACAGCCCGAACACCGGGGAGCTGTTTTTT.